Following are 32 T cell receptor beta chains from one sample sequenced in a study of radiotherapy plus CTLA-4 blockade in lung cancer. Produced via immunoSEQ multiplex PCR; TCRdb's table is partial and in-frame only. The table has 75,000 to 100,000 clones, around nine tenths seen once. Here the sequenced sample was peripheral blood, taken from a patient treated with radiotherapy plus ipilimumab. These TCRs come from a human donor with non-small cell lung cancer that progressed on radiotherapy plus ipilimumab.

V usage is TRBV5-1 and J usage is TRBJ1-1, with 8 bases identical to TRBD1. CDR3 size: 13 residues. Trimming cost V 6 bases and J 1 base; bases outside gene matches: 2. Germline CDR1 SGHRS, CDR2 YFSETQ. The CDR3 sequence: CASTGQGNTEAFF. CDR3 in DNA: TGCGCCAGCACAGGACAGGGGAACACTGAAGCTTTCTTT.

The chain couples TRBV5-1 to TRBJ2-7; D gene ambiguous. Germline V gives CDR1 SGHRS, CDR2 YFSETQ. Deletions cut 5 bases from V and 6 bases from J, with 12 bases between. The CDR3 is 12 residues long. CDR3 amino acids: CASSLPAAEQYF. DNA for the CDR3: TGCGCCAGCAGTCTCCCGGCGGCCGAGCAGTACTTC.

CDR3 loop: CACKRLAGEGDTQYF. CDR3 coding DNA: TGTGCCTGCAAAAGACTAGCGGGAGAAGGAGATACGCAGTATTTT. V gene TRBV2 combines with J gene TRBJ2-3; 12 bases line up with TRBD2. The trim removed 11 bases at V and 5 bases at J, leaving 11 bases unmatched. The CDR3 is 15 amino acids. CDR1 is SNHLY and CDR2 is FYNNEI in the germline V gene.

This chain uses TRBV29-1 with TRBJ2-2, with D hard to call. Germline assignment: CDR1 SQVTM and CDR2 ANQGSEA. CDR3 size: 12 residues. Trimming cost V 4 bases and J 5 bases, with 8 bases left between them. The CDR3 DNA is TGCAGCGTTGTAGGCCTAACCGGGGAGCTGTTTTTT. This codes for CSVVGLTGELFF.

The chain couples TRBV19 to TRBJ1-1; D gene ambiguous. Germline loops: CDR1 LNHDA, CDR2 SQIVND (reference sequence). The V and J ends lost 6 bases and 6 bases respectively, with 20 bases between them. The CDR3 covers 15 residues. CDR3 DNA sequence: TGTGCCAGTAGCGCCCTCGGGGATCCAAGAGCTGAAGCTTTCTTT. This sequence encodes CASSALGDPRAEAFF.

The chain links TRBV19 to TRBJ2-5, with 10 bases aligning to TRBD2. The V gene end was trimmed by 6 bases and the J gene end by 1 base; junction bases not matched to a gene: 5. The CDR3 extends over 15 amino acids. Germline V CDR1 and CDR2: LNHDA, SQIVND (reference sequence). The CDR3 reads CASSVLAGFQETQYF. CDR3 nucleotides: TGTGCCAGTAGCGTACTAGCGGGGTTCCAAGAGACCCAGTACTTC.

The genes are TRBV14 and TRBJ2-1; 11 bases are a match to TRBD2. The CDR3 is made up of 15 amino acids. J lost 7 bases, V lost 5 bases, and 7 bases had no gene match. CDR1 SGHDN and CDR2 FVKESK come from the germline V gene. The CDR3 sequence is CASSVIAGGRNEQFF. In DNA form, the CDR3 reads TGTGCCAGCAGCGTAATAGCGGGAGGGAGGAATGAGCAGTTCTTC.

This clone was seen once. This rearrangement joins TRBV5-1 to TRBJ2-2; 8 bases agree with TRBD2. CDR3 length equals 19 residues. The V and J ends lost 0 bases and 1 base, in that order; junction bases with no gene match: 11. Germline V gene lookup returns CDR1 SGHRS and CDR2 YFSETQ. CDR3 DNA: TGCGCCAGCAGCTTGGCCGGAGGGAGTAGCGGGGTGAACACCGGGGAGCTGTTTTTT. Protein: CASSLAGGSSGVNTGELFF.

CDR3 region: CASLGGLSNQPQHF. As DNA, the CDR3 is TGTGCCAGCCTGGGGGGGCTCAGCAATCAGCCCCAGCATTTT. The chain is built from TRBV19 and TRBJ1-5, with D possibly being TRBD1 (6 bases). The ends were cut back, 9 bases at V and 1 base at J, with 13 bases in the middle. This CDR3 has 14 amino acids. Germline V gives CDR1 LNHDA, CDR2 SQIVND (reference sequence).

The genes are TRBV5-1 and TRBJ2-1; 12 positions match TRBD2. V gave up 4 bases and J gave up 7 bases; unmatched junction bases: 9. This CDR3 spans 16 amino acids. Looked up from germline, CDR1 is SGHRS and CDR2 is YFSETQ. This CDR3 is CASSPGLAGRGNEQFF. The CDR3, as DNA: TGCGCCAGCAGCCCAGGACTAGCGGGAAGAGGGAATGAGCAGTTCTTC.

This clone was detected once. This chain connects TRBV18 to TRBJ2-3, with TRBD1 matching over 7 bases. V lost 3 bases, J lost 8 bases, and 17 bases stayed unmatched. Germline V CDR1 and CDR2: KGHSH, LQKENI. The CDR3 has 17 amino acids. The chain's CDR3 is CASSPIPQGSFQATQYF. The CDR3 DNA follows: TGTGCCAGCTCACCCATCCCACAGGGGAGCTTCCAGGCTACGCAGTATTTT.

The V gene is TRBV6-5, the J gene TRBJ1-2; the D gene is possibly TRBD1 (5 bases). Per germline, CDR1 MNHEY and CDR2 SVGAGI. With 5 bases removed from V and 2 bases from J, the gap between germline ends came to 15 bases. CDR3 length: 15 amino acids. CDR3 in amino acids: CASSVGPGGNYGYTF. The CDR3, as DNA: TGTGCCAGCAGTGTGGGCCCCGGGGGGAACTATGGCTACACCTTC.

The chain links TRBV11-2 to TRBJ1-2, with TRBD1 as a possible D gene (6 bases). Germline values: CDR1 SGHAT, CDR2 FQNNGV. This CDR3 region has 15 residues. Trimming stripped 3 bases from V and 7 bases from J, with 18 bases between. The CDR3 loop is CASSLSMGAGIGYTF. The CDR3, as DNA: TGTGCCAGCAGCTTGTCTATGGGGGCGGGTATTGGCTACACCTTC.

The chain employs TRBV5-1 and TRBJ2-1, with 14 bases identical to TRBD2. Losses at the gene ends were 4 bases for V and 3 bases for J; bases not matched to a gene: 12. This CDR3 is built from 19 residues. Germline V gene data show CDR1 as SGHRS and CDR2 as YFSETQ. CDR3 amino acids: CASSLLGTSGSSRYNEQFF. In DNA, the CDR3 is TGCGCCAGCAGCCTCCTAGGGACTAGCGGGAGTTCCCGCTACAATGAGCAGTTCTTC.

This chain connects TRBV5-1 to TRBJ2-5, with D tentatively TRBD1 (5 bases). Trimming removed 2 bases from V and 5 bases from J, with 13 bases in between. Germline V lookup: CDR1 SGHRS, CDR2 YFSETQ. The CDR3 loop spans 14 amino acids. CDR3 DNA sequence: TGCGCCAGCAGCTTATCTACAGGCCCCGAGACCCAGTACTTC. It specifies CASSLSTGPETQYF. Supplemented by reference TRBV5-1 and TRBJ2-5, the full variable domain reads KAGVTQTPRYLIKTRGQQVTLSCSPISGHRSVSWYQQTPGQGLQFLFEYFSETQRNKGNFPGRFSGRQFSNSRSEMNVSTLELGDSALYLCASSLSTGPETQYFGPGTRLLVL.

This chain links TRBV9 with TRBJ1-1; 8 bases agree with TRBD1. Germline trimming cut 5 bases from V and 3 bases from J; bases unmatched to any gene: 6. CDR1 and CDR2 (germline): SGDLS, YYNGEE. There are 14 residues in the CDR3. The CDR3 loop reads CASSKDRVDTEAFF. As DNA, the CDR3 is TGTGCCAGCAGTAAGGACAGGGTGGACACTGAAGCTTTCTTT.

The chain employs TRBV6-1 and TRBJ1-2; 8 bases map to TRBD1. The CDR3 totals 14 residues. Germline CDR1 reads MNHNS; CDR2 reads SASEGT. The V gene end was trimmed by 7 bases and the J gene end by 7 bases; junction bases not matched to a gene: 11. The CDR3 here is CASTFRTGQGGYTF. The DNA for the CDR3 is TGTGCCAGCACCTTCAGGACAGGGCAGGGTGGCTACACCTTC.

The V call is TRBV19, the J call TRBJ2-5; no firm D call. The CDR3 has 15 amino acids. Trimming took 2 bases from V and 0 from J, leaving 10 bases between them. Per germline, CDR1 LNHDA and CDR2 SQIVND (reference sequence). CDR3 loop: CASSIMAGNQETQYF. CDR3 nucleotides: TGTGCCAGTAGTATAATGGCCGGAAACCAAGAGACCCAGTACTTC.

This clone has more than one count but fewer than ten. The chain joins TRBV19 to TRBJ1-5; tentative D call: TRBD1 (6 bases). Germline CDR1 LNHDA, CDR2 SQIVND (reference sequence). Trimming took 3 bases from V and 4 from J, leaving 10 bases between them. The CDR3 is 14 amino acids. CDR3 nucleotides: TGTGCCAGTAGTATTCGCAGGGGTAATCAGCCCCAGCATTTT. Its protein is CASSIRRGNQPQHF. Supplemented by reference TRBV19 and TRBJ1-5, the full variable domain reads DGGITQSPKYLFRKEGQNVTLSCEQNLNHDAMYWYRQDPGQGLRLIYYSQIVNDFQKGDIAEGYSVSREKKESFPLTVTSAQKNPTAFYLCASSIRRGNQPQHFGDGTRLSIL.

This clone showed up just a few times. The V and J genes are TRBV7-9 and TRBJ2-7; perhaps TRBD2 as D (6 bases). This CDR3 spans 15 amino acids. The germline V and J ends were trimmed by 1 base and 2 bases, with 12 bases remaining between them. Germline V CDR1 and CDR2: SEHNR, FQNEAQ (reference sequence). In DNA form, the CDR3 reads TGTGCCAGCAGCTTAGAGGTGGGGGGACCCTACGAGCAGTACTTC. It yields the protein CASSLEVGGPYEQYF.

On this clone: This sample includes further DNA sequences coding for the same CDR3. The rearrangement uses TRBV9 and TRBJ1-3; 8 bases fit TRBD1. The length of the CDR3 is 14 residues. Trimming took 2 bases from V and 3 from J; bases not matched to a gene: 1. From germline, CDR1 is SGDLS and CDR2 YYNGEE. As DNA, the CDR3 is TGTGCCAGCAGCGTGACAGGGGTTGGAAACACCATATATTTT. This gives the protein CASSVTGVGNTIYF.

The chain has TRBV2 and TRBJ1-1; 7 bases fit TRBD1. J gave up 4 bases and V 5 bases, and 4 bases lay outside the gene matches. The CDR3 consists of 13 residues. The V gene's germline CDR1 is SNHLY and CDR2 FYNNEI. CDR3 in DNA: TGTGCCAGCAGTATCCCAGGGGGCACTGAAGCTTTCTTT. This sequence encodes CASSIPGGTEAFF.

The rearrangement uses TRBV30 and TRBJ1-3; 10 positions match TRBD1. The junction had 1 base not matched to a gene; V was cut back by 5 bases and J by 0 bases. CDR1 is GTSNPN, CDR2 SVGIG, per germline (reference sequence). This CDR3 spans 14 amino acids. Here the CDR3 DNA reads TGTGCCTGGGGGGACAGGGGCTCTGGAAACACCATATATTTT. This encodes CAWGDRGSGNTIYF.

This chain joins TRBV10-3 and TRBJ2-7, with 9 positions matching TRBD2. Germline CDR1 and CDR2: ENHRY and SYGVKD. The CDR3 has 16 residues. The ends lost 0 bases at V and 8 bases at J; junction bases unmatched: 11. The CDR3 DNA reads TGTGCCATCAGTGAGTCCTTTGCGGGAGGGGAGGACAAGCAGTACTTC. It specifies CAISESFAGGEDKQYF.

The chain carries TRBV4-1 and TRBJ2-1; TRBD2 matches at 9 bases. CDR3 length: 15 amino acids. CDR1 is MGHRA and CDR2 is YSYEKL in the germline V gene. V was pared by 0 bases and J by 8 bases, with 5 bases of the junction left unmatched. CDR3 DNA: TGCGCCAGCAGCCAAGACCCGGGACTAGCAGATGAGCAGTTCTTC. This sequence encodes CASSQDPGLADEQFF.

This chain links TRBV29-1 with TRBJ2-2; no definite D call. The CDR3 loop spans 10 amino acids. The V gene's germline CDR1 is SQVTM and CDR2 ANQGSEA. Trimming shortened V by 3 bases and J by 11 bases, and 7 bases separated the two germline ends. The CDR3 is CSVDPAELFF. The CDR3 bases are TGCAGCGTTGATCCGGCAGAGCTGTTTTTT.

This clone was observed once. This chain joins TRBV2 and TRBJ2-7; unclear D gene. Trimming left V 0 bases short and J 0 bases short, with 9 bases between. The CDR3 extends over 15 amino acids. CDR1 and CDR2 (germline): SNHLY, FYNNEI. The CDR3 region has the DNA TGTGCCAGCAGTGAAGCGGCAACTTCCTCCTACGAGCAGTACTTC. It is translated as CASSEAATSSYEQYF.

The V and J genes are TRBV12-5 and TRBJ1-1, with TRBD1 matching over 7 bases. CDR1 and CDR2 (germline): LGHNT, FRNRAP. The V segment lost 6 bases and the J segment 1 base; nucleotides outside the gene matches: 11. The CDR3 has 16 amino acids. The CDR3 DNA is TGTGCTAGTGGACCCGACAGGGTGCTCGAGAACACTGAAGCTTTCTTT. Translated, it gives CASGPDRVLENTEAFF.

The chain uses TRBV28 and TRBJ2-5; D is possibly TRBD1 (5 bases). This CDR3 is built from 12 residues. V was shortened by 8 bases and J by 6 bases, with 13 bases between the two germline ends. The V gene's germline CDR1 is MDHEN and CDR2 SYDVKM. The CDR3 DNA reads as TGTGCCAGCGGCGTCAGGGCGCAGACCCAGTACTTC. Its protein product is CASGVRAQTQYF.

This clone was counted once. The chain is built from TRBV25-1 and TRBJ2-7; 16 bases fit TRBD2. Germline lookup yields CDR1 MGHDK and CDR2 SYGVNS. The V gene end was trimmed by 4 bases and the J gene end by 0 bases; junction bases not matched to a gene: 3. This CDR3 region has 17 residues. CDR3 DNA: TGTGCCAGCAGTGTCGGGACTAGCGGGAGGGCCTCCTACGAGCAGTACTTC. Protein sequence: CASSVGTSGRASYEQYF.

In DNA, the CDR3 is TGCAGCGTTGTTGGGCGGTCAGTGACCTACGAGCAGTACTTC. Protein product: CSVVGRSVTYEQYF. The chain couples TRBV29-1 to TRBJ2-7, with D uncertain. The CDR3 runs 14 residues. V shed 4 bases and J shed 2 bases, with 15 bases lying between them. Germline values: CDR1 SQVTM, CDR2 ANQGSEA.

V usage is TRBV5-1 and J usage is TRBJ2-2; D possibly corresponds to TRBD1 (6 bases). The ends were cut back, 4 bases at V and 4 bases at J, with 17 bases in the middle. There are 16 residues in the CDR3. Germline loops: CDR1 SGHRS, CDR2 YFSETQ. The CDR3 loop is CASSPGAGARTGELFF. The CDR3 bases are TGCGCCAGCAGCCCCGGCGCAGGGGCGCGCACCGGGGAGCTGTTTTTT.